This TCR beta chain stems from a study of human T cells and chemical hapten exposure. The time point was: patch test 3, about 24 weeks after DPC sensitization. Treatment described: therapeutic diphenylcyclopropenone sensitization with weekly scalp DPC. Alopecia patients, 18 to 70 years old and DPC-suitable, served as donors. This clonotype has a handful of counts. Attachment of unique molecular identifiers to individual cDNA molecules was performed in the library. TCRdb processed the RACE reads anew with MiXCR; each CDR3 protein has one entry. Here the sample spans over 55,000 distinct CDR3 sequences, 11% being singletons. The specimen comprised whole blood, sampled in connection with sensitization to the hapten diphenylcyclopropenone (DPC). The sequence derives from a woman aged 45-60 years with alopecia areata. Some clones in this sample may be carry-over from other donors' samples.

The CDR3 coding sequence is TGTGCTAGTGGTTTGTCGATCGGTGCTAACTCCTACAATGAGCAGTTCTTC. The encoded protein is CASGLSIGANSYNEQFF. The V and J genes are TRBV12-5 and TRBJ2-1; D is uncertain. The CDR3 is made up of 17 amino acids. The germline gives CDR1 LGHNT, CDR2 FRNRAP. V was cut by 2 bases and J by 0 bases, with 14 bases left in between.